This TCR beta chain was identified during a study of T cell responses to AZD1222 COVID-19 vaccine. Study-level information: Analyses pooled second doses at about 4 or about 12 weeks.

CDR1 and CDR2 from the germline V gene are GTSNPN and SVGIG (reference sequence). V was shortened by 4 bases and J by 0 bases, with 13 bases between the two germline ends. This CDR3 has 15 residues. Clones were sequenced by immunoSEQ multiplex PCR, and TCRdb holds only the in-frame ones, with some missing. Among some 96,000 clones listed, nearly 90% were seen once. General study findings and limits: At 160-218 and 743-854, vaccine-associated CD4 TCRs were dominant, and they spanned spike. Among the donors, most were white British and more were female, and clonal diversity was possibly underestimated. Repertoire samples came only from after the peak T cell response.

On this clone: Its antigen is not identified.

Material: peripheral blood, obtained on day 0 of AZD1222 vaccination. The receptor's source is an adult in good health. The J gene is TRBJ1-5, the V gene TRBV30, with a possible D match to TRBD1 (5 bases). The CDR3 reads CAWTTGHYSNQPQHF. The CDR3 DNA reads TGTGCCTGGACTACTGGACACTATAGCAATCAGCCCCAGCATTTT. The complete variable domain, with remaining parts taken from reference TRBV30 and TRBJ1-5, reads SQTIHQWPATLVQPVGSPLSLECTVEGTSNPNLYWYRQAAGRGLQLLFYSVGIGQISSEVPQNLSASRPQDRQFILSSKKLLLSDSGFYLCAWTTGHYSNQPQHFGDGTRLSIL.